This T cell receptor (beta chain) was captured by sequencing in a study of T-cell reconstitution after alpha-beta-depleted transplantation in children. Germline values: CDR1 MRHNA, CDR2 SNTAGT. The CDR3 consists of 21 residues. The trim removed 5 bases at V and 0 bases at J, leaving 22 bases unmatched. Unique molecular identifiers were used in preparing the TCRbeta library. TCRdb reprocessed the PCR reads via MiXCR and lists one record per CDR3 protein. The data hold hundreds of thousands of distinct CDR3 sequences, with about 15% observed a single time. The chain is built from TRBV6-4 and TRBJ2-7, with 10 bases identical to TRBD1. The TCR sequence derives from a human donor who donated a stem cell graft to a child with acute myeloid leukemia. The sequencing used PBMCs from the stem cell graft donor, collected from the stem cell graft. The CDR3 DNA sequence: TGTGCCAGCAGTCGACGTTCTGGGACAGGGGACCGGGGGGGCGGCTCCTACGAGCAGTACTTC. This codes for CASSRRSGTGDRGGGSYEQYF.